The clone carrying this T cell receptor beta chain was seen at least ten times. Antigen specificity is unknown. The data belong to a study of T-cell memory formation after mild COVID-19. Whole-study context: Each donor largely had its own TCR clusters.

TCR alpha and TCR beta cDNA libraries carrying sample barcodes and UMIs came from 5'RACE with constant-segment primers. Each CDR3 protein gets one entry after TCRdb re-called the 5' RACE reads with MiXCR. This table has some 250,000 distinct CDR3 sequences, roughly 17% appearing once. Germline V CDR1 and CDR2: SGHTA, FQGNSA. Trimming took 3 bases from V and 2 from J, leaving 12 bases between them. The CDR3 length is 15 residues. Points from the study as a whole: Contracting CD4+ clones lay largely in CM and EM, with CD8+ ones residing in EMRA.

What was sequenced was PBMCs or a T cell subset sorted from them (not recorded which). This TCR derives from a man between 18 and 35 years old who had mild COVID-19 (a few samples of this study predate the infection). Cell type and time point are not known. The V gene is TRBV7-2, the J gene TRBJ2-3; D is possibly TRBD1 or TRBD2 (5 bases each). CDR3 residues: CASSFSRGLTDTQYF. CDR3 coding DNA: TGTGCCAGCAGCTTCAGTCGGGGCCTCACAGATACGCAGTATTTT.